One and the same sample provided the 8 T cell receptor beta chains below, sequenced in a study of blood T cell repertoires in COVID-19. Profiled with immunoSEQ multiplex PCR; TCRdb holds only in-frame clones, not every one. The data contain some 130,000 clones, approximately 80% of them singletons. Specimen: peripheral blood. These receptors originate from a man in his 70s with acute or convalescent COVID-19.

This clone came up a few times. The J gene is TRBJ1-1, the V gene TRBV20-1; perhaps TRBD1 as D (5 bases). Per the germline V gene, CDR1 is DFQATT and CDR2 is SNEGSKA (reference sequence). V was clipped by 3 bases and J by 1 base, with 12 bases between them. CDR3 length: 14 amino acids. CDR3 in DNA: TGCAGTGCTAGTCATAACAGGAAGAACACTGAAGCTTTCTTT. It specifies CSASHNRKNTEAFF.

The chain carries TRBV3-1 (or the pseudogene TRBV3-2) and TRBJ2-5; TRBD2 matches at 7 bases. CDR1 is LGHDT and CDR2 is YNNKEL in the germline V gene (reference sequence). The CDR3 covers 16 residues. The trim removed 6 bases at V and 1 base at J, leaving 11 bases unmatched. The CDR3 here is CASSLRAGGGQETQYF. The DNA for the CDR3 is TGTGCCAGCAGTTTAAGGGCCGGCGGGGGCCAAGAGACCCAGTACTTC.

The genes are TRBV5-1 and TRBJ1-3; D ambiguous. The ends were cut back, 0 bases at V and 4 bases at J, with 11 bases in the middle. This CDR3 is 15 amino acids long. The germline gives CDR1 SGHRS, CDR2 YFSETQ. CDR3 sequence: CASSLGSGGGNTIYF. The CDR3 nucleotides are TGCGCCAGCAGCTTGGGGTCCGGAGGGGGAAACACCATATATTTT. The full variable domain, with the rest looked up from reference TRBV5-1 and TRBJ1-3, is KAGVTQTPRYLIKTRGQQVTLSCSPISGHRSVSWYQQTPGQGLQFLFEYFSETQRNKGNFPGRFSGRQFSNSRSEMNVSTLELGDSALYLCASSLGSGGGNTIYFGEGSWLTVV.

The chain links TRBV29-1 to TRBJ1-2; TRBD1 is a possible D gene (5 bases). Germline V gene data show CDR1 as SQVTM and CDR2 as ANQGSEA. Trimming left V 3 bases short and J 3 bases short, with 11 bases between. The CDR3 is made up of 13 amino acids. The DNA of the CDR3 is TGCAGCGTTGAGGCCAGGGAAGACTATGGCTACACCTTC. Its translation is CSVEAREDYGYTF.

V and J are TRBV3-1 (or the pseudogene TRBV3-2) and TRBJ1-2; possible D gene TRBD1, 5 bases. The germline CDR1 and CDR2 sequences are LGHDT and YNNKEL (reference sequence). V was shortened by 2 bases and J by 7 bases, with 11 bases between the two germline ends. The CDR3 contains 13 residues. CDR3: CASSQRGSGGYTF. The CDR3 DNA sequence: TGTGCCAGCAGCCAAAGGGGATCCGGTGGCTACACCTTC.

This clone was found many times. The J gene is TRBJ1-2, the V gene TRBV5-1; 8 bases agree with TRBD1. CDR1 and CDR2 from the germline V gene are SGHRS and YFSETQ. There are 14 residues in the CDR3. The junction had 8 bases not matched to a gene; V was cut back by 4 bases and J by 6 bases. CDR3 amino acids: CASSRGTGGDGYTF. CDR3 nucleotide sequence: TGCGCCAGCAGCAGGGGGACAGGAGGAGATGGCTACACCTTC.

The genes are TRBV30 and TRBJ1-2; a weak D match, TRBD1 (6 bases). With 5 bases removed from V and 0 bases from J, the gap between germline ends came to 19 bases. Germline-derived CDR1 and CDR2 are GTSNPN and SVGIG (reference sequence). CDR3 length: 16 residues. The CDR3: CAWGHNGGAANYGYTF. CDR3 nucleotide sequence: TGTGCCTGGGGCCACAATGGGGGGGCAGCTAACTATGGCTACACCTTC.

On this clone: The sample contains more than one DNA sequence encoding this CDR3. The chain uses TRBV27 and TRBJ1-2; D perhaps matches TRBD1 (5 bases). Per germline, CDR1 MNHEY and CDR2 SMNVEV (reference sequence). This CDR3 has 14 residues. V was trimmed by 0 bases and J by 8 bases, leaving 13 bases between them. The CDR3 DNA reads TGTGCCAGCAGTTTATCGCTAGGGGTCGGGGGCTACACCTTC. Amino acid sequence: CASSLSLGVGGYTF.